This record covers a single T cell receptor (beta chain). Its specificity is unknown. Sequenced by immunoSEQ multiplex PCR; TCRdb stores in-frame clones only, minus some. Of roughly 1 million clones in the sample, around three quarters are singletons; the top ten hold roughly 0.56%. Trimming removed 5 bases from V and 5 bases from J, with 18 bases in between. The CDR3 loop spans 16 amino acids. Germline assignment: CDR1 MDHEN and CDR2 SYDVKM. The data were taken from a study of shared clonotypes between healthy human individuals. Study information: Donors were a couple of women and a few men aged 18 to 49. CD4 naive cells filled three plates per donor, CD4 memory three, CD8 naive two and CD8 memory one. Study-wide points: Relative to clonotypes present in all four donors, those not shared had lower generation probabilities. Sharing across four donors was highest in naive CD4 (around 5%) and lowest in memory CD8 (about 0.4%).

The clonotype was recovered from a man younger than 35 in good health. Some clones in this sample may be carry-over from other donors' samples. The sequenced sample was memory CD4+ T cells from PBMCs. Described subset: CD45RA-negative fraction. V gene TRBV28 combines with J gene TRBJ1-4; D unclear. This chain's CDR3 is CASSRVRWERNEKLFF. DNA for the CDR3: TGTGCCAGCAGTCGCGTTAGGTGGGAGCGGAATGAAAAACTGTTTTTT.